This T cell receptor (beta chain) appears in the sequencing data of a study of cytotoxic CD8 clonotypes in ibrutinib-treated CLL. Study overall: By median roughly 62 months, about twelve had progressed and some 14 stayed remitted; responses had been 2 complete and 25 or so partial. Whole-study results and caveats: Public clonotypes were uncommon and contracted or stayed stable on treatment. Clonality increased with ibrutinib response but returned toward baseline at progression.

This clone was observed a few times. Its antigen remains unidentified. Researchers set a sequencing depth target of 1 in 200,000 to 1 in 1 million T cells. Produced via immunoSEQ multiplex PCR; TCRdb's table is partial and in-frame only. The sample lists 60,000 or so clones; less than 75% were seen once. The V gene's germline CDR1 is ENHRY and CDR2 SYGVKD. The CDR3 is 14 residues long. V lost 6 bases, J lost 5 bases, and 5 bases stayed unmatched. The material sequenced was PBMCs, taken after 12 months of ibrutinib treatment. The chain has TRBV10-3 and TRBJ2-3; 10 nucleotides agree with TRBD2. The TCR was taken from a human donor with chronic lymphocytic leukemia. This CDR3 is CAIRGAGGVDTQYF. CDR3 in DNA: TGTGCCATCAGAGGAGCGGGAGGGGTAGATACGCAGTATTTT.